This T cell receptor beta chain was documented in a study of blood T cell repertoires in COVID-19. Study details: PBMCs, B-cell-depleted T cells, or T cells provided the cDNA or gDNA that made up the material.

The age range of participants was about 18 to 100 years, with residence in about two dozen US areas. In assigning cohorts, the study relied on participant-reported clinical history. Symptom resolution, clearance, or two negative PCRs marked the recovered donors of Cohort 3. TCRdb keeps only in-frame clones here, not all; method: immunoSEQ multiplex PCR. The data hold hundreds of thousands of clones, with about nine tenths observed a single time. Per germline, CDR1 MNHEY and CDR2 SVGAGI. The V and J ends lost 0 bases and 5 bases respectively, with 10 bases between them. The CDR3 is 14 amino acids. This clone was recorded a few times.

Sequenced material: PBMCs or T cells enriched from blood (not recorded which). The receptor's source is a woman aged 50 to 65 who had recovered from COVID-19. V is TRBV6-5 and J is TRBJ2-5; D remains ambiguous. CDR3 nucleotide sequence: TGTGCCAGCAGTTACTCGAACAACGGGGAGACCCAGTACTTC. Residues: CASSYSNNGETQYF.